These 10 T cell receptor beta chains originate from one sample sequenced in a study of cytomegalovirus exposure and HLA in healthy donors. PCR primers comprised 60 Vbeta and 13 Jbeta primers. Data came from immunoSEQ multiplex PCR; TCRdb stores just in-frame clones and leaves some out. The profile shows around 95,000 clones, over 75% of them singletons. The sequencing sample was made of PBMCs. These receptors were collected from a female donor in good health and CMV-seropositive.

This chain connects TRBV4-1 to TRBJ1-3; D remains ambiguous. Deletions cut 3 bases from V and 0 bases from J, with 6 bases between. The V gene's germline CDR1 is MGHRA and CDR2 YSYEKL. The CDR3 has 14 residues. The CDR3 sequence: CASSQGYSGNTIYF. The CDR3 DNA is TGCGCCAGCAGCCAGGGCTACTCTGGAAACACCATATATTTT.

The chain uses TRBV5-1 and TRBJ1-2, with D unresolved. V gave up 2 bases and J gave up 3 bases, with 14 bases separating them. The CDR3 is 15 residues long. Germline-derived CDR1 and CDR2 are SGHRS and YFSETQ. The CDR3 nucleotides read TGCGCCAGCAGCTTATCTGGACGGGAGGACTATGGCTACACCTTC. This gives the protein CASSLSGREDYGYTF.

The chain links TRBV29-1 to TRBJ2-3; weak D call: TRBD2 (6 bases). Germline values: CDR1 SQVTM, CDR2 ANQGSEA. The CDR3 loop spans 13 amino acids. Deletions cut 3 bases from V and 6 bases from J, with 13 bases between. The CDR3 loop reads CSVDTLAFDTQYF. The DNA of the CDR3 is TGCAGCGTTGATACTCTAGCGTTTGATACGCAGTATTTT.

The chain recombines TRBV19 with TRBJ1-6; D is uncertain. Germline loops: CDR1 LNHDA, CDR2 SQIVND (reference sequence). V was cut by 3 bases and J by 5 bases, with 14 bases left in between. The CDR3 loop spans 16 amino acids. The DNA for the CDR3 is TGTGCCAGTAGTATTTCCCCCGGGAGTAATAATTCACCCCTCCACTTT. Amino acids: CASSISPGSNNSPLHF. The whole variable domain, filled in from reference TRBV19 and TRBJ1-6, reads DGGITQSPKYLFRKEGQNVTLSCEQNLNHDAMYWYRQDPGQGLRLIYYSQIVNDFQKGDIAEGYSVSREKKESFPLTVTSAQKNPTAFYLCASSISPGSNNSPLHFGNGTRLTVT.

The J gene is TRBJ2-7, the V gene TRBV7-9; 7 bases are shared with TRBD1. Trimming at V came to 2 bases and at J to 2 bases, leaving 6 bases not matched to a gene. CDR3 length: 15 amino acids. Per germline, CDR1 SEHNR and CDR2 FQNEAQ (reference sequence). For the CDR3, the DNA is TGTGCCAGCAGCTTAACCCAGGGGGTTGCCTACGAGCAGTACTTC. It specifies CASSLTQGVAYEQYF. The whole variable domain, filled in from reference TRBV7-9 and TRBJ2-7, reads DTGVSQNPRHKITKRGQNVTFRCDPISEHNRLYWYRQTLGQGPEFLTYFQNEAQLEKSRLLSDRFSAERPKGSFSTLEIQRTEQGDSAMYLCASSLTQGVAYEQYFGPGTRLTVT.

The chain couples TRBV5-1 to TRBJ2-2, with 12 bases that match TRBD1. V shed 0 bases, J shed 3 bases, and the junction held 3 bases outside the gene matches. The CDR3 totals 17 residues. The V gene's germline CDR1 is SGHRS and CDR2 YFSETQ. The CDR3 DNA follows: TGCGCCAGCAGCTTGGCCGGGACAGGGGGCTACACCGGGGAGCTGTTTTTT. Protein product: CASSLAGTGGYTGELFF.

The CDR3 sequence: CASSPWAGTYEQYF. CDR3 DNA sequence: TGTGCCAGCAGCCCGTGGGCAGGGACCTACGAGCAGTACTTC. V gene TRBV9 combines with J gene TRBJ2-7, with D possibly being TRBD1 (5 bases). CDR3 length: 14 amino acids. CDR1 SGDLS and CDR2 YYNGEE come from the germline V gene. V dropped 4 bases and J dropped 2 bases, with 13 bases sitting between them.

This chain connects TRBV28 to TRBJ2-3, with no clear D. Germline values: CDR1 MDHEN, CDR2 SYDVKM. This CDR3 is 14 amino acids long. The ends were cut back, 11 bases at V and 1 base at J, with 16 bases in the middle. CDR3 sequence reads: CAAVESAGTDTQYF. The CDR3 DNA reads as TGTGCCGCCGTGGAGTCCGCGGGCACAGATACGCAGTATTTT.

To note about this clone: One end of the junction does not line up with germline, which may come from a read error. V gene TRBV5-1 combines with J gene TRBJ2-2, with D perhaps matching TRBD2 (5 bases). This CDR3 region has 16 residues. Germline lookup yields CDR1 SGHRS and CDR2 YFSETQ. The DNA of the CDR3 is TGCGCCCGCAGCTTGCAGCCGGGGTCCAGCACCGGGGAGCTGTTTTTT. Its translation: CARSLQPGSSTGELFF. Drawing the rest from reference TRBV5-1 and TRBJ2-2, the complete variable domain is KAGVTQTPRYLIKTRGQQVTLSCSPISGHRSVSWYQQTPGQGLQFLFEYFSETQRNKGNFPGRFSGRQFSNSRSEMNVSTLELGDSALYLCARSLQPGSSTGELFFGEGSRLTVL.

CDR3 amino acids: CASSLGTTTNYGYTF. The CDR3 coding sequence is TGTGCCAGCAGCCTGGGGACAACAACTAACTATGGCTACACCTTC. The rearrangement links TRBV5-6 to TRBJ1-2, with TRBD1 as a possible D gene (6 bases). V lost 4 bases and J 0 bases, leaving 13 bases between the germline ends. Looked up from germline, CDR1 is SGHDT and CDR2 is YYEEEE. This CDR3 comprises 15 residues.